The clone carrying this T cell receptor (beta chain) has only a few counts. Its antigen remains unknown. This sample stems from a study of post-analysis software for immune sequencing data. Background on the study: Included courses were relapsing-remitting and secondary progressive multiple sclerosis; progressive-relapsing multiple sclerosis was also included. Study-wide results and caveats: TRBV segments more frequent in patients than in controls numbered five and included TRBV5-6, TRBV5-1 and TRBV20-1. Significantly lower normalized Chao1 diversity was seen in multiple sclerosis patients than in controls.

Unique molecular identifiers were carried by the TCR beta cDNA libraries. cDNA molecules numbering roughly 0.5 million came from roughly 0.93 to 9.6 million T cells. MiXCR was run by TCRdb on the PCR reads, yielding one entry per CDR3 protein. The table lists about 540,000 distinct CDR3 sequences, about a third of them singletons, with around 6% in the top ten. Germline CDR1 reads SGHRS; CDR2 reads YFSETQ. The CDR3 sequence is 17 residues long. The germline V and J ends were trimmed by 0 bases and 1 base, with 16 bases remaining between them. Sample: blood. The clonotype originates from a girl aged 2 to 17 with multiple sclerosis. The chain has TRBV5-1 and TRBJ2-5; D is possibly TRBD2 (5 bases). CDR3 amino acids: CASSLGPLGSAQETQYF. The CDR3 DNA follows: TGCGCCAGCAGCTTGGGGCCCCTGGGGAGCGCCCAAGAGACCCAGTACTTC.